Below, one T cell receptor beta chain is given with its context. Here immunoSEQ multiplex PCR was the method, and the copy in TCRdb shows in-frame clones only, minus some. The sample consists of around 550,000 clones, less than 96% of them appearing once. CDR1 and CDR2 (germline): MNHEY, SMNVEV (reference sequence). The CDR3 runs 17 residues. V gave up 3 bases and J gave up 0 bases, with 12 bases separating them. The sample belongs to a study of shared clonotypes between healthy human individuals. Material for sequencing was naive CD4+ T cells sorted from blood. Subset given: CD45RA+ positively selected. The sequence derives from a woman between 25 and 40 years old in good health. V gene TRBV27 combines with J gene TRBJ2-6; D gene ambiguous. The CDR3 DNA follows: TGTGCCAGCAGTTTGGCCCCGAGGAGCTCTGGGGCCAACGTCCTGACTTTC. Its translation: CASSLAPRSSGANVLTF. Combining the CDR3 with reference TRBV27 and TRBJ2-6 gives the whole variable domain EAQVTQNPRYLITVTGKKLTVTCSQNMNHEYMSWYRQDPGLGLRQIYYSMNVEVTDKGDVPEGYKVSRKEKRNFPLILESPSPNQTSLYFCASSLAPRSSGANVLTFGAGSRLTVL.